The present entry profiles one T cell receptor beta chain with its context. The antigen remains unidentified. This entry belongs to a study of CD8 T cell repertoires and HIV-1 epitope variants. The germline V and J ends were trimmed by 8 bases and 4 bases, with 7 bases remaining between them. The CDR3 has 11 amino acids. Germline V gene lookup returns CDR1 WSHSY and CDR2 SAAADI. Data came from immunoSEQ multiplex PCR; TCRdb stores just in-frame clones and leaves some out. Seen here are 4,000 to 5,500 clones, roughly 70% observed once, and the top ten hold approximately 45%. This receptor was taken from a male donor with HIV. Sequenced input: cultured CD8+ T cells derived from PBMCs. The rearrangement joins TRBV10-2 to TRBJ2-3; unclear D gene. The CDR3 loop is CASQGPDTQYF. In nucleotides, the CDR3 is TGCGCCAGCCAAGGACCAGATACGCAGTATTTT.